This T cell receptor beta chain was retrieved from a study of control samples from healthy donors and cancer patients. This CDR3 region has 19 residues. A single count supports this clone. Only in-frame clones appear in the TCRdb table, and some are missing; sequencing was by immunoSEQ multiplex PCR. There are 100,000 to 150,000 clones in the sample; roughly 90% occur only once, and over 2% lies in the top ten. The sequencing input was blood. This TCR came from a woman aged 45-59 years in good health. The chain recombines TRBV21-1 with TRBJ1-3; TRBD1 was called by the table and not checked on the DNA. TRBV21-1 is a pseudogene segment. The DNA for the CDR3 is TGTGCCAGCAGCAAAGAGACAGGGTGGCCTATCCCGTCTGGAAACACCATATATTTT. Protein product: CASSKETGWPIPSGNTIYF.